The present T cell receptor (beta chain) was sequenced within a study of response to subunit inactivated influenza vaccine. The CDR3 covers 15 residues. Germline V gene lookup returns CDR1 SGDLS and CDR2 YYNGEE. Between the trimmed V and J ends, which lost 4 bases and 3 bases, there was a span of 16 bases. In this sample, this clonotype turned up a few times. In TCRdb, the RT-PCR reads were re-called with MiXCR into one record per CDR3 protein. Of 500,000 to 750,000 distinct CDR3 sequences in the sample, 12% to 15% were seen once. Sequenced material: PBMCs from blood, taken about 11 days after vaccination. This clonotype originated in a man aged 50 to 59 who received an inactivated influenza vaccine. The rearrangement joins TRBV9 to TRBJ1-1, with TRBD1 as a possible D gene (6 bases). The CDR3 region is CASSPRGGQHTEAFF. The CDR3 region has the DNA TGTGCCAGCAGCCCCCGGGGCGGACAGCACACTGAAGCTTTCTTT.